The clone carrying this T cell receptor beta chain is medium-sized in the sample. What it recognizes is unknown. The data originate from a study of CD8+CD57+ T cells in acquired aplastic anemia. CD8+CD57+ cell expansion, shown by flow cytometry, had occurred in the patients selected for sequencing. Germline-derived CDR1 and CDR2 are SEHNR and FQNEAQ (reference sequence). The CDR3 consists of 11 residues. Trimming pared 2 bases from V and 8 bases from J, leaving 4 bases between. Study-wide points: Patients and controls shared 25 to 35 CD8+ CDR3 sequences, highly expressed in patients. CD8+ Simpson's diversity did not differ significantly between patients and controls.

Profiling of TCR beta VDJ combinations and CDR3 sequences used genomic DNA as template. TCRdb ran MiXCR on the reads and lists one entry per CDR3 protein. The data show some 150,000 distinct CDR3 sequences, about 48% seen once. The chain carries TRBV7-9 and TRBJ2-1; D ambiguous. Input material: sorted CD4+, CD8+, or CD8+CD57+ T cells (not recorded which) from PBMCs. This sequence originates from a human donor with aplastic anemia. In DNA, the CDR3 is TGTGCCAGCAGCTTATATGATGAGCAGTTCTTC. Translation: CASSLYDEQFF. Variable domain in full (rest from reference TRBV7-9 and TRBJ2-1): DTGVSQNPRHKITKRGQNVTFRCDPISEHNRLYWYRQTLGQGPEFLTYFQNEAQLEKSRLLSDRFSAERPKGSFSTLEIQRTEQGDSAMYLCASSLYDEQFFGPGTRLTVL.